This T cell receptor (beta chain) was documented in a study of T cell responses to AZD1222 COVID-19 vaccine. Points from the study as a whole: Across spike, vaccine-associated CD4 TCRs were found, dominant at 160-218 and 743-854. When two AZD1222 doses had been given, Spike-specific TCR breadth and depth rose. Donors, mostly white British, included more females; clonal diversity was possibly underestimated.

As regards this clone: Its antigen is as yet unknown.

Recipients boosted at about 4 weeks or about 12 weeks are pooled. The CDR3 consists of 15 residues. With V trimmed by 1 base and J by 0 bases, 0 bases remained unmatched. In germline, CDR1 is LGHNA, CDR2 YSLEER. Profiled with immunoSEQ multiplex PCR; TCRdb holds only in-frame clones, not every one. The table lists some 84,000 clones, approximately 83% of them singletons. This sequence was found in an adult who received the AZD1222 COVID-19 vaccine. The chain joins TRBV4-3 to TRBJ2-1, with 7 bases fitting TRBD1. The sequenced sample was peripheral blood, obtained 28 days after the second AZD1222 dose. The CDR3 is CASSQGQGSYNEQFF. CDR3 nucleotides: TGCGCCAGCAGCCAAGGACAGGGCTCCTACAATGAGCAGTTCTTC.